These 26 T cell receptor beta chains were sequenced from one sample in a study of shared clonotypes between healthy human individuals. Produced via immunoSEQ multiplex PCR; TCRdb's table is partial and in-frame only. The sample lists a few hundred thousand clones, roughly 84% occurring once. Sequenced input: memory CD8+ T cells sorted from blood. Documented subset: CD45RO+ cells pooled with CCR7-negative TemRA cells. The receptors stem from a man aged 18 to 30 in good health.

The V call is TRBV6-1, the J call TRBJ2-1, with no clear D. CDR1 and CDR2 (germline): MNHNS, SASEGT. Trimming took 1 base from V and 0 from J, leaving 7 bases between them. There are 15 residues in the CDR3. The CDR3 region is CASSEDWSSYNEQFF. CDR3 nucleotide sequence: TGTGCCAGCAGTGAAGACTGGAGCTCCTACAATGAGCAGTTCTTC.

V and J are TRBV13 and TRBJ2-7, with D perhaps matching TRBD2 (5 bases). Germline CDR1 PRHDT, CDR2 FYEKMQ (reference sequence). Trimming left V 1 base short and J 3 bases short, with 7 bases between. The CDR3 runs 13 residues. The DNA of the CDR3 is TGTGCCAGCAGCTTAGTCGGGGTCTACGAGCAGTACTTC. This encodes CASSLVGVYEQYF. Complete variable domain (other parts from reference TRBV13 and TRBJ2-7): AAGVIQSPRHLIKEKRETATLKCYPIPRHDTVYWYQQGPGQDPQFLISFYEKMQSDKGSIPDRFSAQQFSDYHSELNMSSLELGDSALYFCASSLVGVYEQYFGPGTRLTVT.

The DNA of the CDR3 is TGTGCCAGCAGCCAAGATTCGGGGGCGCGTAATGGCTACACCTTC. Encoded protein: CASSQDSGARNGYTF. The rearrangement links TRBV14 to TRBJ1-2; D is perhaps TRBD1 (6 bases). The V and J ends lost 0 bases and 6 bases respectively, with 14 bases between them. This CDR3 spans 15 amino acids. CDR1 and CDR2 from the germline V gene are SGHDN and FVKESK.

The rearrangement links TRBV29-1 to TRBJ2-7; 9 bases line up with TRBD1. This CDR3 has 13 amino acids. Trimming removed 8 bases from V and 1 base from J; junction bases left unmatched: 6. Germline V CDR1 and CDR2: SQVTM, ANQGSEA. The CDR3 DNA reads as TGCAGCTTTACAGGGGGCCTTTCCTACGAGCAGTACTTC. This translates into CSFTGGLSYEQYF.

CDR3 protein: CASSEAWGVAGVYEQYF. The CDR3 region has the DNA TGTGCCAGCAGTGAAGCCTGGGGAGTAGCGGGAGTCTACGAGCAGTACTTC. The rearrangement uses TRBV6-1 and TRBJ2-7; TRBD2 matches 9 bases. V shed 0 bases and J 3 bases; nucleotides not matched to a gene: 9. This CDR3 spans 17 amino acids. Germline V gives CDR1 MNHNS, CDR2 SASEGT.

The rearrangement joins TRBV6-5 to TRBJ2-3; tentatively, D is TRBD1 (6 bases). V was trimmed by 3 bases and J by 3 bases, leaving 10 bases between them. The CDR3 runs to 14 residues. From germline, CDR1 is MNHEY and CDR2 SVGAGI. The CDR3 coding sequence is TGTGCCAGCAGTTATAAACAGGGAACAGATACGCAGTATTTT. Encoded protein: CASSYKQGTDTQYF.

This clone was detected only once. The chain combines TRBV5-1 with TRBJ2-7; possible D gene TRBD2, 7 bases. The CDR3 totals 14 residues. Per the germline V gene, CDR1 is SGHRS and CDR2 is YFSETQ. Deletions cut 4 bases from V and 4 bases from J, with 15 bases between. The DNA for the CDR3 is TGCGCCAGCAGCCCTCAGGGAGGGGGGTACGAGCAGTACTTC. Translation gives CASSPQGGGYEQYF.

The genes are TRBV9 and TRBJ2-5, with D tentatively TRBD2 (5 bases). Between the trimmed V and J ends, which lost 4 bases and 1 base, there was a span of 14 bases. CDR3 length equals 15 residues. The germline gives CDR1 SGDLS, CDR2 YYNGEE. The CDR3 region is CASSPHGAVQETQYF. DNA for the CDR3: TGTGCCAGCAGCCCTCACGGAGCGGTCCAAGAGACCCAGTACTTC.

The chain links TRBV7-2 to TRBJ1-3; perhaps TRBD1 as D (5 bases). Germline V gene data show CDR1 as SGHTA and CDR2 as FQGNSA. The germline V and J ends were trimmed by 5 bases and 4 bases, with 15 bases remaining between them. The CDR3 totals 15 residues. The CDR3 nucleotides are TGTGCCAGCAGCGAGTCAGGGATTACGGGAAACACCATATATTTT. Protein: CASSESGITGNTIYF.

This chain connects TRBV4-1 to TRBJ1-1, with D unclear. From germline, CDR1 is MGHRA and CDR2 YSYEKL. The CDR3 covers 14 residues. Trimming shortened V by 1 base and J by 3 bases, and 9 bases separated the two germline ends. The CDR3 coding sequence is TGCGCCAGCAGCCAAGCCGGAGCGTACACTGAAGCTTTCTTT. It encodes CASSQAGAYTEAFF.

The chain employs TRBV6-5 and TRBJ2-7; 10 bases are a match to TRBD2. The V gene's germline CDR1 is MNHEY and CDR2 SVGAGI. After removal of 0 bases from V and 6 bases from J, the junction contained 5 bases not matched to a gene. There are 15 residues in the CDR3. As DNA, the CDR3 is TGTGCCAGCAGTTACTCGAGGGCTAGCGGGAGCGAGCAGTACTTC. Amino acid sequence: CASSYSRASGSEQYF.

A note on this clone: At the DNA level, this CDR3 is encoded by other sequences in the same sample as well. The CDR3 sequence: CASSGTYQPQHF. In DNA form, the CDR3 reads TGTGCCAGCAGTGGAACTTATCAGCCCCAGCATTTT. The V call is TRBV6-1, the J call TRBJ1-5; no definite D call. V was cut by 4 bases and J by 5 bases, with 6 bases left in between. The CDR3 is 12 amino acids. The germline V gene has CDR1 MNHNS and CDR2 SASEGT.

The V call is TRBV27, the J call TRBJ1-1; D unresolved. This CDR3 is built from 16 residues. Trimming took off 1 base at V and 1 base at J, with 13 bases between the two ends. Germline-derived CDR1 and CDR2 are MNHEY and SMNVEV (reference sequence). CDR3 coding DNA: TGTGCCAGCAGTTTATATTTTGGGCGCGGGAACACTGAAGCTTTCTTT. It translates to CASSLYFGRGNTEAFF.

The rearrangement joins TRBV20-1 to TRBJ2-7, with D uncertain. The V end was cut by 2 bases, the J end by 6 bases, with 8 bases between. The V gene's germline CDR1 is DFQATT and CDR2 SNEGSKA (reference sequence). The CDR3 has 11 amino acids. The CDR3 nucleotides are TGCAGTGCTAGACAGGTTGGCGAGCAGTACTTC. Encoded protein: CSARQVGEQYF.

The chain couples TRBV4-1 to TRBJ1-6; D may be TRBD1 (5 bases). The CDR3 has 16 residues. From germline, CDR1 is MGHRA and CDR2 YSYEKL. The V and J ends lost 3 bases and 6 bases respectively, with 15 bases between them. The CDR3 nucleotides read TGCGCCAGCAGCCACCGAGGGACCTTACCTAATTCACCCCTCCACTTT. It is translated as CASSHRGTLPNSPLHF.

About this clone: A read error is likely here: a far larger clone is one base away. The J gene is TRBJ2-7, the V gene TRBV4-1; D unresolved. CDR3 length: 14 residues. V lost 1 base, J lost 3 bases, and 10 bases lay in between. Germline lookup yields CDR1 MGHRA and CDR2 YSYEKL. The CDR3 here is CASSQAMYDYEQYF. The CDR3, as DNA: TGCGCCAGCAGCCAAGCTATGTATGACTACGAGCAGTACTTC.

The chain carries TRBV7-2 and TRBJ1-4, with no clear D. This CDR3 has 16 residues. Trimming pared 5 bases from V and 10 bases from J, leaving 23 bases between. Germline V gene data show CDR1 as SGHTA and CDR2 as FQGNSA. This chain's CDR3 is CASSLGGRSLDGKLFF. DNA for the CDR3: TGTGCCAGCAGCCTTGGAGGGAGGTCCTTGGATGGAAAACTGTTTTTT.

The V call is TRBV10-2, the J call TRBJ2-7, with D uncertain. Trimming removed 2 bases from V and 2 bases from J, with 7 bases in between. Germline values: CDR1 WSHSY, CDR2 SAAADI. The CDR3 runs 13 residues. As DNA, the CDR3 is TGCGCCAGCAGTGAGCCGGGCGCCTACGAGCAGTACTTC. This sequence encodes CASSEPGAYEQYF.

The chain is built from TRBV18 and TRBJ1-2, with no clear D. CDR1 is KGHSH, CDR2 LQKENI, per germline. CDR3 length equals 14 residues. With 3 bases removed from V and 2 bases from J, the gap between germline ends came to 10 bases. The CDR3 nucleotides read TGTGCCAGCTCACCCAGACGGATGAACTATGGCTACACCTTC. Protein product: CASSPRRMNYGYTF. The complete variable domain, with remaining parts taken from reference TRBV18 and TRBJ1-2, reads NAGVMQNPRHLVRRRGQEARLRCSPMKGHSHVYWYRQLPEEGLKFMVYLQKENIIDESGMPKERFSAEFPKEGPSILRIQQVVRGDSAAYFCASSPRRMNYGYTFGSGTRLTVV.

The chain is built from TRBV11-2 and TRBJ2-1; D remains ambiguous. CDR1 is SGHAT, CDR2 FQNNGV, per germline. The length of the CDR3 is 12 residues. V lost 0 bases and J lost 9, with 6 bases in between. The CDR3 DNA reads as TGTGCCAGCAGCTTAGACCGTAGTGAGCAGTTCTTC. Protein sequence: CASSLDRSEQFF.

The chain has TRBV19 and TRBJ2-3; 11 bases match TRBD2. The CDR3 is 16 amino acids. The germline gives CDR1 LNHDA, CDR2 SQIVND (reference sequence). V was clipped by 5 bases and J by 5 bases; unmatched bases: 9. As DNA, the CDR3 is TGTGCCAGTAGTGTTCGACTAGCGGGGATTCGAGATACGCAGTATTTT. It translates to CASSVRLAGIRDTQYF.

V usage is TRBV30 and J usage is TRBJ2-3; D perhaps matches TRBD1 (5 bases). The CDR3 is made up of 14 amino acids. The germline gives CDR1 GTSNPN, CDR2 SVGIG (reference sequence). V lost 2 bases and J 3 bases, leaving 12 bases between the germline ends. The CDR3 DNA is TGTGCCTGGAGTTCAGGGCAGGGAACAGATACGCAGTATTTT. Translating gives CAWSSGQGTDTQYF.

The chain employs TRBV27 and TRBJ2-1; 9 bases match TRBD1. The CDR3 has 13 residues. V dropped 10 bases and J dropped 5; count of bases not matched to a gene: 6. Germline CDR1 reads MNHEY; CDR2 reads SMNVEV (reference sequence). CDR3 in amino acids: CATIQGANNEQFF. CDR3 nucleotides: TGTGCCACAATACAGGGGGCGAACAATGAGCAGTTCTTC.

J is TRBJ1-3 and V is TRBV11-3; TRBD1 aligns across 8 bases. There are 20 residues in the CDR3. Per the germline V gene, CDR1 is SGHNT and CDR2 is YENEEA. V shed 1 base, J shed 1 base, and the junction held 15 bases outside the gene matches. Here the CDR3 reads CASSLAGQVVRMTSGNTIYF. The CDR3 DNA sequence: TGTGCCAGCAGCTTAGCGGGACAGGTGGTAAGGATGACGTCTGGAAACACCATATATTTT.

The rearrangement joins TRBV6-5 to TRBJ1-2, with D possibly being TRBD1 (5 bases). The germline gives CDR1 MNHEY, CDR2 SVGAGI. Trimming left V 1 base short and J 6 bases short, with 15 bases between. This CDR3 region has 15 residues. As DNA, the CDR3 is TGTGCCAGCAGTTACTACAGGTCCCTCGGGGATGGCTACACCTTC. Translation: CASSYYRSLGDGYTF.

This chain links TRBV4-1 with TRBJ1-1, with 7 nucleotides matching TRBD1. The length of the CDR3 is 15 residues. Germline lookup yields CDR1 MGHRA and CDR2 YSYEKL. Trimming at V came to 4 bases and at J to 0 bases, leaving 5 bases not matched to a gene. Here the CDR3 reads CASSPLQGMNTEAFF. DNA for the CDR3: TGCGCCAGCAGCCCGCTACAGGGGATGAACACTGAAGCTTTCTTT.